The 17 T cell receptor beta chains reported below all come from one sample, sequenced in a study of blood T cell repertoires in COVID-19. Method: immunoSEQ multiplex PCR; TCRdb's copy keeps in-frame clones and lacks some. The sample records 200,000 to 250,000 clones, approximately 83% being singletons. Sequenced input: peripheral blood. The receptors were gathered from a human donor in a cohort sampled during active COVID-19.

V usage is TRBV2 and J usage is TRBJ1-5, with a weak D call TRBD1 (5 bases). Deletions cut 4 bases from V and 6 bases from J, with 16 bases between. The CDR3 length is 15 residues. CDR1 is SNHLY, CDR2 FYNNEI, per germline. CDR3 coding DNA: TGTGCCAGCAGTGGATTAGGCAGGGCCCTTCAGCCCCAGCATTTT. It is translated as CASSGLGRALQPQHF. The whole variable domain, filled in from reference TRBV2 and TRBJ1-5, reads EPEVTQTPSHQVTQMGQEVILRCVPISNHLYFYWYRQILGQKVEFLVSFYNNEISEKSEIFDDQFSVERPDGSNFTLKIRSTKLEDSAMYFCASSGLGRALQPQHFGDGTRLSIL.

The V call is TRBV20-1, the J call TRBJ1-5, with D possibly TRBD1 on 5 matching bases. Germline CDR1 is DFQATT and CDR2 is SNEGSKA (reference sequence). The CDR3 runs 15 residues. V lost 3 bases, J lost 4 bases, and 16 bases lay in between. The CDR3 sequence is CSASSGRGGNQPQHF. The CDR3 DNA follows: TGCAGTGCTAGTTCGGGTAGGGGAGGGAATCAGCCCCAGCATTTT.

This clone occurred many times. The CDR3 loop reads CASSIGQTANEKLFF. The CDR3, as DNA: TGTGCCAGTAGTATAGGACAGACCGCTAATGAAAAACTGTTTTTT. The chain combines TRBV19 with TRBJ1-4, with D possibly matching TRBD1 (5 bases). From germline, CDR1 is LNHDA and CDR2 SQIVND (reference sequence). This CDR3 contains 15 residues. V was trimmed by 1 base and J by 3 bases, leaving 9 bases between them.

The chain combines TRBV28 with TRBJ1-5; 7 bases match TRBD1. The CDR3 totals 17 residues. Germline-derived CDR1 and CDR2 are MDHEN and SYDVKM. V shed 3 bases and J 2 bases; nucleotides not matched to a gene: 10. The CDR3 here is CASSFQAGGMGNQPQHF. The CDR3 DNA reads as TGTGCCAGCAGTTTTCAGGCAGGGGGAATGGGCAATCAGCCCCAGCATTTT.

J is TRBJ2-7 and V is TRBV5-1, with TRBD2 as a possible D gene (5 bases). The CDR3 spans 15 residues. V dropped 0 bases and J dropped 5 bases, with 15 bases sitting between them. Germline lookup yields CDR1 SGHRS and CDR2 YFSETQ. CDR3 bases: TGCGCCAGCAGCTTGGATCGGCTAGGAGGCGACGAGCAGTACTTC. It codes for CASSLDRLGGDEQYF.

This clone occurred many times. CDR3 DNA sequence: TGTGCCAGCAGTACCACTAGACAGGGGAGGACTGGCTACACCTTC. Its translation: CASSTTRQGRTGYTF. The rearrangement uses TRBV6-5 and TRBJ1-2, with TRBD1 identical over 8 bases. Germline CDR1 reads MNHEY; CDR2 reads SVGAGI. V shed 5 bases and J 7 bases; nucleotides not matched to a gene: 12. This CDR3 is 15 amino acids long.

The V call is TRBV18, the J call TRBJ1-6; TRBD1 matches at 7 bases. This CDR3 contains 16 residues. CDR1 and CDR2 (germline): KGHSH, LQKENI. V dropped 6 bases and J dropped 7; count of bases not matched to a gene: 12. The CDR3 region is CASSTPRGLGNSPLHF. The CDR3, as DNA: TGTGCCAGCTCCACCCCGAGGGGGCTCGGGAATTCACCCCTCCACTTT.

This chain joins TRBV3-1 (or the pseudogene TRBV3-2) and TRBJ2-7; TRBD2 agrees at 10 bases. There are 13 residues in the CDR3. The V gene's germline CDR1 is LGHDT and CDR2 YNNKEL (reference sequence). Trimming at V came to 4 bases and at J to 6 bases, leaving 3 bases not matched to a gene. In DNA form, the CDR3 reads TGTGCCAGCAGCCCGCGGACTAGCGGCGAGCAGTACTTC. Translated, it gives CASSPRTSGEQYF.

This clone was found a few times. The J gene is TRBJ1-4, the V gene TRBV9; D is uncertain. With 0 bases removed from V and 8 bases from J, the gap between germline ends came to 14 bases. The CDR3 has 15 amino acids. Germline V lookup: CDR1 SGDLS, CDR2 YYNGEE. The CDR3: CASSVAEGRGEKLFF. The CDR3 DNA is TGTGCCAGCAGCGTAGCTGAAGGCCGGGGAGAAAAACTGTTTTTT. The variable domain in full, with the rest retrieved from reference TRBV9 and TRBJ1-4, is DSGVTQTPKHLITATGQRVTLRCSPRSGDLSVYWYQQSLDQGLQFLIQYYNGEERAKGNILERFSAQQFPDLHSELNLSSLELGDSALYFCASSVAEGRGEKLFFGSGTQLSVL.

Many counts were recorded for this clone. The V call is TRBV11-2, the J call TRBJ1-4; TRBD1 matches at 7 bases. V shed 5 bases, J shed 2 bases, and the junction held 11 bases outside the gene matches. CDR3 length: 17 residues. Germline CDR1 and CDR2: SGHAT and FQNNGV. The CDR3 loop reads CASSHPGDRATNEKLFF. CDR3 nucleotides: TGTGCCAGCAGCCACCCGGGTGACAGGGCTACTAATGAAAAACTGTTTTTT.

V gene TRBV4-1 combines with J gene TRBJ1-1; unclear D gene. The CDR3 extends over 13 amino acids. The V gene's germline CDR1 is MGHRA and CDR2 YSYEKL. V gave up 2 bases and J gave up 4 bases, with 8 bases separating them. The CDR3 DNA reads as TGCGCCAGCAGCCAACCTGTCGGCACTGAAGCTTTCTTT. This gives the protein CASSQPVGTEAFF.

The CDR3 DNA reads as TGTGCCAGCAGTTTACGGTCGCTAGCGGGCGTGGAGACCCAGTACTTC. Translated, it gives CASSLRSLAGVETQYF. This chain connects TRBV27 to TRBJ2-5; 8 bases align to TRBD2. V shed 2 bases and J 5 bases; nucleotides not matched to a gene: 10. CDR3 length: 16 residues. Germline V gene lookup returns CDR1 MNHEY and CDR2 SMNVEV (reference sequence).

Written as DNA, the CDR3 is TGTGCCAGCAGCTTAGACAGGGAGAACACCATATATTTT. Its protein is CASSLDRENTIYF. The chain links TRBV5-4 to TRBJ1-3; 7 bases fit TRBD1. The CDR3 spans 13 residues. J lost 7 bases, V lost 2 bases, and 3 bases had no gene match. The germline CDR1 and CDR2 sequences are SGHNT and YYREEE (reference sequence).

This chain joins TRBV7-2 and TRBJ2-5; D remains ambiguous. The germline V gene encodes CDR1 SGHTA and CDR2 FQGNSA. This CDR3 region has 13 residues. V was shortened by 2 bases and J by 5 bases, with 9 bases between the two germline ends. As DNA, the CDR3 is TGTGCCAGCAGCTTAAACTCCCGGGAGACCCAGTACTTC. Translating gives CASSLNSRETQYF.

The rearrangement links TRBV7-3 to TRBJ2-3; 9 bases fit TRBD2. V was clipped by 0 bases and J by 2 bases; unmatched bases: 3. Germline V CDR1 and CDR2: SGHTA, FQGTGA. The CDR3 consists of 16 residues. The CDR3 DNA reads as TGTGCCAGCAGCTTAACTCCTAGCGGGAACACAGATACGCAGTATTTT. Its translation is CASSLTPSGNTDTQYF.

The sample holds a few counts of this clone. V and J are TRBV7-9 and TRBJ2-5, with TRBD1 identical over 8 bases. V trimming: 5 bases; J trimming: 6 bases; junction bases outside the gene matches: 5. The CDR3 contains 13 residues. Germline assignment: CDR1 SEHNR and CDR2 FQNEAQ (reference sequence). The chain's CDR3 is CASSLTGVKTQYF. The CDR3 DNA follows: TGTGCCAGCAGCCTGACAGGGGTGAAGACCCAGTACTTC.

This clone was observed a handful of times. V and J are TRBV6-5 and TRBJ1-2; D possibly corresponds to TRBD1 (5 bases). The CDR3 has 14 amino acids. From germline, CDR1 is MNHEY and CDR2 SVGAGI. Trimming pared 6 bases from V and 0 bases from J, leaving 11 bases between. The DNA for the CDR3 is TGTGCCAGCAGCCCCGACAGCTCTAACTATGGCTACACCTTC. Translation: CASSPDSSNYGYTF.